This TCR beta chain was captured in a study of shared clonotypes between healthy human individuals. About this clone itself: As yet, its antigen is unknown.

DNA input for the unsorted PBMC replicate PCRs was about 270 ng, some 29,000 T cell genomes. Repertoires were generated with immunoSEQ multiplex PCR, while TCRdb's copy carries only in-frame clones and drops some. There are about 450,000 clones in the sample; 70% to 80% occur only once, and roughly an eighth lies in the top ten. Study-level findings and limits: Sequencing depth was a factor that was expected to affect clonotype sharing among donors.

The CDR3 runs 15 residues. The ends lost 6 bases at V and 3 bases at J; junction bases unmatched: 8. CDR1 and CDR2 from the germline V gene are SGHAT and FQNNGV. This chain joins TRBV11-2 and TRBJ1-1, with 9 bases lining up with TRBD1. The clonotype was recovered from a woman in her forties in good health. Some clones in this sample may be carry-over from other donors' samples. The sequenced material came from PBMCs. The CDR3 coding sequence is TGTGCCAGCAGTCGAACAGGGGGCTCGGACACTGAAGCTTTCTTT. It encodes CASSRTGGSDTEAFF. The whole variable domain, filled in from reference TRBV11-2 and TRBJ1-1, reads EAGVAQSPRYKIIEKRQSVAFWCNPISGHATLYWYQQILGQGPKLLIQFQNNGVVDDSQLPKDRFSAERLKGVDSTLKIQPAKLEDSAVYLCASSRTGGSDTEAFFGQGTRLTVV.